This TCR beta chain was profiled in a study of early T cells in non-severe SARS-CoV-2 infection. For the study at large: Alpha and beta chains were unpaired, from unsorted whole-blood bulk RNA.

This clonotype was detected only a few times. Its target is unknown. CDR1 is SGHAT, CDR2 FQNNGV, per germline. V lost 1 base to trimming and J lost 3 bases; unmatched junction nucleotides: 10. The CDR3 runs 18 residues. Attached unique molecular identifiers marked individual cDNA molecules. Each CDR3 protein is one row after TCRdb ran MiXCR on the 5' RACE reads. The table lists 53,000 or so distinct CDR3 sequences, 8.5% to 10% of them singletons. Study observations and caveats: In VDJdb matching, anti-spike CD8 responses were favored while private and CD4 specificities went missing.

The chain uses TRBV11-2 and TRBJ2-4, with TRBD1 matching 9 bases. This receptor was obtained from an adult who was a healthcare worker with PCR-confirmed SARS-CoV-2 infection or an uninfected control (not recorded which). The sample was whole blood. CDR3 DNA: TGTGCCAGCAGCTTAGGAACCGGGACAGGGTTGGGCAAAAACATTCAGTACTTC. Translating it yields CASSLGTGTGLGKNIQYF.